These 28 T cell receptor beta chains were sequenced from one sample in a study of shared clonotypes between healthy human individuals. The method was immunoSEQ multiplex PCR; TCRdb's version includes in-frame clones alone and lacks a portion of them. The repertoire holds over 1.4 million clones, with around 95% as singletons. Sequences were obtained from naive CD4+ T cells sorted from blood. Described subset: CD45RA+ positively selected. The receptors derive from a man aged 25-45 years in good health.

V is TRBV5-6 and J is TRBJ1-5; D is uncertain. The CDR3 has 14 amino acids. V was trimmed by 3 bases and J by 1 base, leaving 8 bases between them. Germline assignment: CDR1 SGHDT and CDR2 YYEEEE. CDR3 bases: TGTGCCAGCAGCTCGCGACAAAGCAATCAGCCCCAGCATTTT. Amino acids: CASSSRQSNQPQHF. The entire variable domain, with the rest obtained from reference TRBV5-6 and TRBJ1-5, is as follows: DAGVTQSPTHLIKTRGQQVTLRCSPKSGHDTVSWYQQALGQGPQFIFQYYEEEERQRGNFPDRFSGHQFPNYSSELNVNALLLGDSALYLCASSSRQSNQPQHFGDGTRLSIL.

In DNA form, the CDR3 reads TGTGCCAGTACACTAGGCTCTGGGGCCAACGTCCTGACTTTC. This encodes CASTLGSGANVLTF. The chain is built from TRBV2 and TRBJ2-6, with a weak D call TRBD2 (5 bases). There are 14 residues in the CDR3. V lost 9 bases to trimming and J lost 0 bases, with 9 bases between them. Germline CDR1 and CDR2: SNHLY and FYNNEI.

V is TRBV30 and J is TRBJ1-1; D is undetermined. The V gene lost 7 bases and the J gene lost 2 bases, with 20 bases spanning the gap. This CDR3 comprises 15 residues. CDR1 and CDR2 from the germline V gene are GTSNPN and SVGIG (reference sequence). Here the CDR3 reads CASRRAGYGNTEAFF. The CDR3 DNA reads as TGTGCCTCCCGAAGGGCGGGATATGGAAACACTGAAGCTTTCTTT.

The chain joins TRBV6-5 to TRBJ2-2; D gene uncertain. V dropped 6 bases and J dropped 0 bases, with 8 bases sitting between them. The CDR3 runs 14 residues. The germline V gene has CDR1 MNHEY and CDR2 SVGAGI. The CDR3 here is CASRLGPNTGELFF. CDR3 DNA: TGTGCCAGCAGGCTCGGACCGAACACCGGGGAGCTGTTTTTT.

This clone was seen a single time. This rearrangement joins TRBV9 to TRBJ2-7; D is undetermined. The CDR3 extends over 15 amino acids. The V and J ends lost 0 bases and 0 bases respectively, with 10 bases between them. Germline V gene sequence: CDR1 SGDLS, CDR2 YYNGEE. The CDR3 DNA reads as TGTGCCAGCAGCGTAGGCAGCGCAGGCTCCTACGAGCAGTACTTC. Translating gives CASSVGSAGSYEQYF.

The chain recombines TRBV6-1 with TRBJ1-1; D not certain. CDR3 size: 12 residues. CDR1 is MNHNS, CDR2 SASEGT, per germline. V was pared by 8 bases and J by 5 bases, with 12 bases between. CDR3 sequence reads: CASSKGNTEAFF. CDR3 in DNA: TGTGCCAGCTCAAAAGGGAATACTGAAGCTTTCTTT.

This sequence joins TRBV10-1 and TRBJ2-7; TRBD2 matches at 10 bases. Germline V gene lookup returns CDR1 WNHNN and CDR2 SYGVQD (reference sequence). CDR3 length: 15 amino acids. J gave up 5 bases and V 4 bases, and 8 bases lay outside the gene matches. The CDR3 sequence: CASSGLAGGPHEQYF. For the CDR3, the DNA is TGCGCCAGCAGTGGTTTAGCGGGAGGCCCCCACGAGCAGTACTTC.

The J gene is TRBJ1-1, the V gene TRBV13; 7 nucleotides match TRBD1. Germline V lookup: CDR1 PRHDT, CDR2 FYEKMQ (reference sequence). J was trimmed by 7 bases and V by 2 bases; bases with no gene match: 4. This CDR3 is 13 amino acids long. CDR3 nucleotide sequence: TGTGCCAGCAGCTTACGACAGGGAATTGAAGCTTTCTTT. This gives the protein CASSLRQGIEAFF.

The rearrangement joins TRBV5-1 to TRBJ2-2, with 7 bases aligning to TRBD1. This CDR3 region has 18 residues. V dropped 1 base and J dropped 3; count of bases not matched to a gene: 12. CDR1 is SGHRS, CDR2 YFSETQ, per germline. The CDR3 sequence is CASSLTLIPQGYTGELFF. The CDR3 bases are TGCGCCAGCAGCTTGACCTTAATCCCACAGGGGTACACCGGGGAGCTGTTTTTT. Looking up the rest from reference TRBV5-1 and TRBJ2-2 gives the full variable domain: KAGVTQTPRYLIKTRGQQVTLSCSPISGHRSVSWYQQTPGQGLQFLFEYFSETQRNKGNFPGRFSGRQFSNSRSEMNVSTLELGDSALYLCASSLTLIPQGYTGELFFGEGSRLTVL.

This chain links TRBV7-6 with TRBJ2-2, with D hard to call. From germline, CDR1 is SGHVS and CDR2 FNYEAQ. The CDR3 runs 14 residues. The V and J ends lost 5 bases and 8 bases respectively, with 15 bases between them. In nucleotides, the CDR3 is TGTGCCAGCAGCCCGTTACCCTTGGGGGGGGAGCTGTTTTTT. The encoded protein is CASSPLPLGGELFF.

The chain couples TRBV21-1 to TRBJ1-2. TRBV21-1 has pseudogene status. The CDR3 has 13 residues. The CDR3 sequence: CASSSRTGYGYTF. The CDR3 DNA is TGTGCCAGCAGCTCCCGGACTGGTTATGGCTACACCTTC.

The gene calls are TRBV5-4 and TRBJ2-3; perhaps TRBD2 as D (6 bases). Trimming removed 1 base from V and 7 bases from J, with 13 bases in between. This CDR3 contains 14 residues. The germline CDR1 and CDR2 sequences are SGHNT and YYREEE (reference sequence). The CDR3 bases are TGTGCCAGCAGCTTGTCCGGGACTCGAAATACGCAGTATTTT. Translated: CASSLSGTRNTQYF.

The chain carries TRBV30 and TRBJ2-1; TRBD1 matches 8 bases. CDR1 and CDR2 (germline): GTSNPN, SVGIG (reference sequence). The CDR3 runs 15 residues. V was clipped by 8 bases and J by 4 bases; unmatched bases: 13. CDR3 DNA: TGTGCCCACGGCACCGGGACAGGCTTGTACAATGAGCAGTTCTTC. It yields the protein CAHGTGTGLYNEQFF.

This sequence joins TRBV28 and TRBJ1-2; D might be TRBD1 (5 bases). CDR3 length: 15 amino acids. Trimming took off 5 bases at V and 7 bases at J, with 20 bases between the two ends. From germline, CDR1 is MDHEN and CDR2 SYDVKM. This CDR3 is CASSTGLSTLFGYTF. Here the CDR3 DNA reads TGTGCCAGCAGTACGGGACTGAGCACACTTTTTGGCTACACCTTC.

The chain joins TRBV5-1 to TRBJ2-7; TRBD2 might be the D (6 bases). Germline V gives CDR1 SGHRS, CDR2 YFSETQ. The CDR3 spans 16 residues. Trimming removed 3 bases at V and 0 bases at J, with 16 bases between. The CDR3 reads CASSSGVGPSSYEQYF. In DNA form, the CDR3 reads TGCGCCAGCAGCTCGGGGGTGGGTCCCAGCTCCTACGAGCAGTACTTC.

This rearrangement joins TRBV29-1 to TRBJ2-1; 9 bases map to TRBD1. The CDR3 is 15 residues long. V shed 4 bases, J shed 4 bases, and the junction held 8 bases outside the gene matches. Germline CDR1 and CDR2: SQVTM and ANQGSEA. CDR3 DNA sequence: TGCAGCGTTGGGGATGGGACAGGGTTTTACAATGAGCAGTTCTTC. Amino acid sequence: CSVGDGTGFYNEQFF.

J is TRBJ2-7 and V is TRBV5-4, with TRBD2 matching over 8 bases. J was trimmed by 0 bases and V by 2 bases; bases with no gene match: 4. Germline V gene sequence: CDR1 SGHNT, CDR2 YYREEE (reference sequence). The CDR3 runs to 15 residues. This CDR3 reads CASSFDGGGSYEQYF. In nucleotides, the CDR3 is TGTGCCAGCAGCTTTGACGGGGGGGGCTCCTACGAGCAGTACTTC.

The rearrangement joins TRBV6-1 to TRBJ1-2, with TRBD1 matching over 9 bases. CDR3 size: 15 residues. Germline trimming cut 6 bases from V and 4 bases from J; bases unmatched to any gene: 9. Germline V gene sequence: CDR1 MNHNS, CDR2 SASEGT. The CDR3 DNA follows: TGTGCCAGCAGCCATGACAGGGGGTTGATCTATGGCTACACCTTC. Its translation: CASSHDRGLIYGYTF.

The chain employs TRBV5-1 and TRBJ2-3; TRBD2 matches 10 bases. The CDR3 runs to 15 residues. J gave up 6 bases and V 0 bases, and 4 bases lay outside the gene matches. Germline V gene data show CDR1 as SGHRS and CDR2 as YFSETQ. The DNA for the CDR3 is TGCGCCAGCAGCTTGGCTAGCGGGAGTGGCGATACGCAGTATTTT. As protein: CASSLASGSGDTQYF.

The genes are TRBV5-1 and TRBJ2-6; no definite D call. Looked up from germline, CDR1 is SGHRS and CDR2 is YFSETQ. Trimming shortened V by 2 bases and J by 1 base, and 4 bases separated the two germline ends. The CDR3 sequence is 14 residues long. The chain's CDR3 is CASSLQSGANVLTF. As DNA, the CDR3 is TGCGCCAGCAGCTTACAGTCTGGGGCCAACGTCCTGACTTTC. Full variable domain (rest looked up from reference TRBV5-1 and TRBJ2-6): KAGVTQTPRYLIKTRGQQVTLSCSPISGHRSVSWYQQTPGQGLQFLFEYFSETQRNKGNFPGRFSGRQFSNSRSEMNVSTLELGDSALYLCASSLQSGANVLTFGAGSRLTVL.

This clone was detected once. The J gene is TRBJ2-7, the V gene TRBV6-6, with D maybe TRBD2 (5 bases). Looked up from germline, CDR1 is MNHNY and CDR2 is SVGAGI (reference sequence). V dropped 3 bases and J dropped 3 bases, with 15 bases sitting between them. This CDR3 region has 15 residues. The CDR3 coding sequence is TGTGCCAGCAGTTATACTGGAGGAGAAGACTACGAGCAGTACTTC. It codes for CASSYTGGEDYEQYF.

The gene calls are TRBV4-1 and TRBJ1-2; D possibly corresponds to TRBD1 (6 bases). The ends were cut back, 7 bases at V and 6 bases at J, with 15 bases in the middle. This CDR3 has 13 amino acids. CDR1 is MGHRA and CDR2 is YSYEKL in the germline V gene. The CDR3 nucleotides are TGCGCCAGCAACCAGCTAGGGACACATGGCTACACCTTC. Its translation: CASNQLGTHGYTF.

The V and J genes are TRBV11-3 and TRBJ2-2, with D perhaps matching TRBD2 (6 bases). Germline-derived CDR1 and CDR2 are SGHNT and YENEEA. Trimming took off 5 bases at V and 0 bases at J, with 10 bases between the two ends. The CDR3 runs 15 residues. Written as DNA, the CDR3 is TGTGCCAGCAGCCCGACTAGTACGAACACCGGGGAGCTGTTTTTT. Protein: CASSPTSTNTGELFF.

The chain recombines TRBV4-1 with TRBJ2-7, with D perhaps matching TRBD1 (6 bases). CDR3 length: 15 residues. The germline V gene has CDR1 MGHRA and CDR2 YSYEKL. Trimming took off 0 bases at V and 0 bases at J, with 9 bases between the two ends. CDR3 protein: CASSQERGISYEQYF. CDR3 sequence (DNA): TGCGCCAGCAGCCAAGAGAGGGGGATCTCCTACGAGCAGTACTTC.

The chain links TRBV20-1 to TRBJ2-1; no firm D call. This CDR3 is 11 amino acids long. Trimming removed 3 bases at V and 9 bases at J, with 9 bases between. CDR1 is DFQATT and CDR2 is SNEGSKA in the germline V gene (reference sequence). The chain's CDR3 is CSARTVSEQFF. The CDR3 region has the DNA TGCAGTGCTAGGACCGTATCTGAGCAGTTCTTC.

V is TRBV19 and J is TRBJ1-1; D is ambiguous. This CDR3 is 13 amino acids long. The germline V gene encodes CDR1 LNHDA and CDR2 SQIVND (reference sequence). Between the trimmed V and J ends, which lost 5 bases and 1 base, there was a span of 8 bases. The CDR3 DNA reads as TGTGCCAGTAGTGTCACAACGAACACTGAAGCTTTCTTT. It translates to CASSVTTNTEAFF. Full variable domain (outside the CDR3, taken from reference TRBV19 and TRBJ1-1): DGGITQSPKYLFRKEGQNVTLSCEQNLNHDAMYWYRQDPGQGLRLIYYSQIVNDFQKGDIAEGYSVSREKKESFPLTVTSAQKNPTAFYLCASSVTTNTEAFFGQGTRLTVV.

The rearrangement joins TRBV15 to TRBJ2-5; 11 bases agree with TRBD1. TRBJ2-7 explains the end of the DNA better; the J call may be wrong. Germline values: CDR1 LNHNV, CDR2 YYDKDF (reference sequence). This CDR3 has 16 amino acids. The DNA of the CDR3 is TGTGCCACCAGCAGAGTAACGGGACAGGGGGCCTACGAGCAGTACTTC. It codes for CATSRVTGQGAYEQYF.

The CDR3 protein is CASSPYDKDTQYF. CDR3 nucleotides: TGTGCCAGCTCACCCTACGATAAAGATACGCAGTATTTT. The chain links TRBV18 to TRBJ2-3; D is unclear. V was cut by 3 bases and J by 5 bases, with 9 bases left in between. CDR1 and CDR2 (germline): KGHSH, LQKENI. The CDR3 consists of 13 residues. The full variable domain, its missing parts supplied by reference TRBV18 and TRBJ2-3, is NAGVMQNPRHLVRRRGQEARLRCSPMKGHSHVYWYRQLPEEGLKFMVYLQKENIIDESGMPKERFSAEFPKEGPSILRIQQVVRGDSAAYFCASSPYDKDTQYFGPGTRLTVL.